These 5 T cell receptor beta chains originate from one sample sequenced in a study of cytomegalovirus exposure and HLA in healthy donors. PCR employed 60 Vbeta and 13 Jbeta primers. The protocol was immunoSEQ multiplex PCR, while the TCRdb copy is restricted to in-frame clones and leaves out a portion. The sample consists of approximately 70,000 clones, 74% of them appearing once. Sample: PBMCs. Receptors were obtained from a human donor in good health.

The chain couples TRBV4-1 to TRBJ1-4; no firm D call. This CDR3 has 13 residues. Trimming left V 1 base short and J 8 bases short, with 8 bases between. Germline V lookup: CDR1 MGHRA, CDR2 YSYEKL. CDR3 amino acids: CASSQALGEKLFF. The CDR3 bases are TGCGCCAGCAGCCAAGCACTAGGGGAAAAACTGTTTTTT.

The chain links TRBV4-2 to TRBJ1-5, with D possibly being TRBD1 (5 bases). The CDR3 runs to 15 residues. CDR1 is LGHNA, CDR2 YNFKEQ, per germline. With 5 bases removed from V and 3 bases from J, the gap between germline ends came to 14 bases. CDR3 amino acids: CASSSSTGLNQPQHF. The CDR3 DNA sequence: TGTGCCAGCAGCTCCTCCACGGGACTCAATCAGCCCCAGCATTTT.

CDR3 protein: CASSLVAGNYGYTF. CDR3 sequence (DNA): TGTGCCAGCAGCTTAGTCGCGGGAAACTATGGCTACACCTTC. The rearrangement joins TRBV5-4 to TRBJ1-2; D ambiguous. Trimming took off 2 bases at V and 2 bases at J, with 10 bases between the two ends. This CDR3 spans 14 amino acids. Germline loops: CDR1 SGHNT, CDR2 YYREEE (reference sequence).

CDR3 residues: CASSRVDTEAFF. In nucleotides, the CDR3 is TGTGCCAGCAGCCGGGTGGACACTGAAGCTTTCTTT. The V call is TRBV28, the J call TRBJ1-1, with no clear D. Germline V gives CDR1 MDHEN, CDR2 SYDVKM. With 6 bases removed from V and 3 bases from J, the gap between germline ends came to 8 bases. This CDR3 is 12 amino acids long.

This chain uses TRBV7-8 with TRBJ1-1; 8 positions match TRBD1. In germline, CDR1 is SGHVS, CDR2 FQNEAQ. The CDR3 is 15 residues long. J lost 1 base, V lost 5 bases, and 6 bases had no gene match. Here the CDR3 reads CASSPRGPGNTEAFF. In DNA, the CDR3 is TGTGCCAGCAGCCCCAGGGGGCCCGGGAACACTGAAGCTTTCTTT.